This TCR beta chain was obtained from a study of regulatory T cells in long-lasting Graves disease (dated by TCRdb to the early 2020s). With regard to the full study: In the newly diagnosed Graves' disease group, patients had been taking antithyroid drugs for less than 3 months. Patients with persistent Graves' disease were compared with patients with newly diagnosed Graves' disease using TCR sequencing and RNA sequencing of peripheral blood. The study was conducted in China and was registered as a clinical trial. A total of around 35 samples underwent TCR sequencing, from 13 patients with persistent Graves' disease and 20 or so patients with newly diagnosed Graves' disease.

The investigation overall reported the following: TRBV28, TRBJ1-2 and TRBJ2-5 were preferentially used in persistent disease, while TRBV20-1 and TRBJ2-1 were favored in newly diagnosed disease. The small sample size was acknowledged by the authors as a limitation that may reduce accuracy. Persistent patients shared more public clonotypes among themselves (around 2,700) than newly diagnosed patients did (approximately 970). Compared with newly diagnosed patients, patients with persistent Graves' disease had lower TCR Shannon entropy and fewer highly expanded clones, which suggests clonal expansion. Sequencing and analysis were limited to the TCR beta chain. Peripheral blood alone was examined, since thyroid tissue, which constituted the primary lesion, could not be accessed.

This sample's time point label indicates: newly diagnosed GD, antithyroid drugs for less than 3 months. RNA was extracted from PBMCs in TRIzol for both TCR sequencing and RNA sequencing. The diagnosis of Graves' disease was made according to American Thyroid Association guidelines. Recruitment of patients was carried out at an endocrinology department in Xi'an, China. From each patient, about 8.9 milliliters of peripheral blood was collected into an EDTA anticoagulant tube. Ficoll Paque Plus density gradient separation was used to isolate PBMCs, and no further T cell sorting was done. An Agilent 2100 Bioanalyzer and agarose gel were used to check RNA quality, and a NanoDrop 2000 was used to measure RNA concentration. Remarks on this clonotype: It has no known antigen specificity. No base quality values were provided; no much bigger clone lies one nucleotide off.

Library preparation employed multiplex PCR. TCRdb records Illumina HiSeq 4000 as the sequencer. To build TCR beta libraries, CDR3 regions were amplified by Arm-PCR using iRepertoire HTBI primers. Before sequencing, the PCR products went through gel purification. Per the original workflow: A total of around 59 TRBV and 14 TRBJ segments were identified across samples and were used for gene usage analysis of CDR3 amino acid clonotypes. COPE and FqMerger were used to merge the filtered high-quality paired reads into contigs. BLAST was used to align contigs to IMGT TRBV, TRBD and TRBJ reference genes, with CDR3 defined following IMGT. Highly expanded clones were defined as clonotypes with a frequency above 0.1%. Shannon entropy served as the measure of repertoire diversity, while the Gini coefficient captured V-J evenness. Clonotypes shared by more than one individual were considered public. Using fastp trimming at Q25 and MiXCR clonotype assembly, TCRdb reanalyzed the public sequencing data and kept in-frame beta chains. Every entry covers one CDR3 protein and lists the most common genes and DNA from its rows. The V and J calls come from TCRdb's annotation, not from the publication. For this sample there are some 350,000 distinct CDR3 sequences; about 16% appear just once. The top ten constitute around 20% of the sample.

CDR3 length: 15 amino acids, cysteine to phenylalanine. Only CDR3 DNA remains: 45 bases, in frame from the first base. In the germline V gene, CDR1 corresponds to MGHDK and CDR2 to SYGVNS. V is clipped by 0 bases and J by 8 bases, and the sequence between their germline boundaries is 14 bases long. Another study also made use of these data, one on T cells in Graves' hyperthyroidism and ophthalmopathy. That second publication adds: A patient counted as having stable Graves' hyperthyroidism if no progression to ophthalmopathy occurred over 18 months of follow-up. Hyperthyroidism patients were newly diagnosed, with disease duration under 2 months, and aged 18 to 65 years. Any patient with an uncontrolled infection, another autoimmune disease, pregnancy or lactation was excluded. Clinical symptoms, serum thyroxine and TRAb, thyroid ultrasound, and orbital computed tomography formed the basis for the diagnoses. A first-round RT-PCR of the TCR CDR3 used the HTBI primer set with the Qiagen OneStep RT-PCR kit. Blood samples also contained most of the expanded thyroid clonotypes (frequency above 0.001), which suggests that blood repertoires may reflect thyroid immune responses. A model built on a 13 V-J signature distinguished ophthalmopathy from stable hyperthyroidism, reaching 85% to 90% sensitivity and around 81% specificity in cross-validation and 80%/75% in testing. During validation, the model predicted progression to ophthalmopathy a median of about 6.5 months ahead of onset, with roughly 65% sensitivity and 72.22% specificity. To identify distinguishing TCR V-J signatures, a discovery cohort of around 100 patients was used, comprising some 43 with Graves' ophthalmopathy and some 60 with stable Graves' hyperthyroidism. Prospective prediction of ophthalmopathy was tested in an independent validation cohort consisting of some 19 hyperthyroidism patients and around 16 patients who later progressed to ophthalmopathy. For training and testing, the approximately 92 patients in the discovery cohort were randomly divided in a 7:3 ratio. In addition, the study compared T-cell repertoires in thyroid tissue and in blood from over 5 Graves' hyperthyroidism patients. After sampling, hyperthyroidism patients received methimazole starting at 30 mg daily, and ophthalmopathy patients received high-dose intravenous methylprednisolone. The libraries were constructed in a second round of multiplex PCR and then size-selected and purified. The libraries were sequenced on an Illumina HiSeq2000 using paired-end 100 bp reads. Raw data were processed with SOAPnuke, discarding reads with adapters, uncalled bases, mean Phred below 15, or no exact constant-primer or identifier match. COPE v1.2.5 was used to merge high-quality paired reads, and clonotypes were defined as unique nucleotide sequences. MiTCR v1.1 was used to align clonotypes to the IMGT TRBV, TRBD and TRBJ reference segments. The analysis was restricted to V-J combinations with a frequency above 0.0001, which together covered 99.2% of the repertoires. The TCS score was defined as the ratio of F50 (clonal expansion) to E x V (chaos), calculated using BLOSUM62-based TCRdist between CDR3 peptides within each V-J. Welch's t-statistics and random forest reduced roughly 530 V-J features to roughly 13, which were used in a naive Bayes classifier (R e1071). Sample size was not statistically predetermined, and blinding of investigators to group allocation was not performed. The paper describes TCR Vbeta CDR3 sequencing of around 130 peripheral blood samples, made up of 43 ophthalmopathy patients, over 70 hyperthyroidism patients and some 17 progressor patients.

The TCR comes from a woman in her late teens or twenties with Graves disease. Donor details come from another sample of the same person, matched by shared clones. Recombination joined TRBV25-1 with TRBJ2-1, and the D gene may be TRBD1, 5 bases matching. Sequenced material: peripheral blood mononuclear cells (PBMCs), taken at new diagnosis, from a patient treated with antithyroid drugs. The CDR3 region: CASSEYVKGRDEQFF. The DNA reads TGTGCCAGCAGTGAATATGTGAAGGGGCGCGATGAGCAGTTCTTC.